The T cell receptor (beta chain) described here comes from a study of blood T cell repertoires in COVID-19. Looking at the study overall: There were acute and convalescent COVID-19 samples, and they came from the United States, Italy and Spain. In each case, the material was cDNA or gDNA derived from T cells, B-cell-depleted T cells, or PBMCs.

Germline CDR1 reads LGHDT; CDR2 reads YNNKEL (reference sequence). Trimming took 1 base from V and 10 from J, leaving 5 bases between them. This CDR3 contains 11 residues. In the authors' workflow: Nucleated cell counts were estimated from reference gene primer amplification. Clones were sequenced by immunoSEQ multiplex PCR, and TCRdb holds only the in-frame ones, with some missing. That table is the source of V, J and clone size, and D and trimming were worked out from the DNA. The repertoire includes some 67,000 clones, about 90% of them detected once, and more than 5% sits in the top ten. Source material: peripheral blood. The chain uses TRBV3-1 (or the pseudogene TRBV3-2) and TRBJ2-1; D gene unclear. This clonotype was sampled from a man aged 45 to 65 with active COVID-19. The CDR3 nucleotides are TGTGCCAGCAGCCAAGTCGGGGAGCAGTTCTTC. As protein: CASSQVGEQFF.